The 2 T cell receptor beta chains reported below all come from one sample, sequenced in a study of T cells in women clearing cervical HPV infection. Assay: immunoSEQ multiplex PCR; the TCRdb copy retains only in-frame clones and omits some. The table lists about 31,000 clones. The sequencing sample was made of blood buffy coat. Source of these receptors: a woman between 18 and 69 years old with a cervical HPV16 infection that either progressed to CIN3+ or cleared (not recorded which).

Points on this clone: Read data end 3 residues before the CDR3 end; the end is taken from the germline J gene. The chain links TRBV19 to TRBJ2-7; 8 bases align to TRBD2. CDR1 is LNHDA and CDR2 is SQIVND in the germline V gene (reference sequence). V gave up 4 bases and J gave up 5 bases; unmatched junction bases: 13. This CDR3 has 16 residues. This CDR3 reads CASSRGGLGTGHEQYF. CDR3 DNA, as far as it was read: TGTGCCAGTAGTAGAGGGGGACTAGGAACTGGGCACGAG.

In regard to this clone: The CDR3 end is not reached by the read, which stops 3 residues before it; the germline J gene fills it in. This chain links TRBV16 with TRBJ2-2; tentative D call: TRBD1 (5 bases). The CDR3 has 15 amino acids. Germline assignment: CDR1 KGHSY and CDR2 FQNENV. Partial CDR3 DNA: TGTGCCAGCAGCCAATCGGGGCCGCCTGGTAAAAAG. Translating it yields CASSQSGPPGKK. The complete CDR3 reads CASSQSGPPGKKLFF. Variable domain in full (rest from reference TRBV16 and TRBJ2-2): GEEVAQTPKHLVRGEGQKAKLYCAPIKGHSYVFWYQQVLKNEFKFLISFQNENVFDETGMPKERFSAKCLPNSPCSLEIQATKLEDSAVYFCASSQSGPPGKKLFFGEGSRLTVL.